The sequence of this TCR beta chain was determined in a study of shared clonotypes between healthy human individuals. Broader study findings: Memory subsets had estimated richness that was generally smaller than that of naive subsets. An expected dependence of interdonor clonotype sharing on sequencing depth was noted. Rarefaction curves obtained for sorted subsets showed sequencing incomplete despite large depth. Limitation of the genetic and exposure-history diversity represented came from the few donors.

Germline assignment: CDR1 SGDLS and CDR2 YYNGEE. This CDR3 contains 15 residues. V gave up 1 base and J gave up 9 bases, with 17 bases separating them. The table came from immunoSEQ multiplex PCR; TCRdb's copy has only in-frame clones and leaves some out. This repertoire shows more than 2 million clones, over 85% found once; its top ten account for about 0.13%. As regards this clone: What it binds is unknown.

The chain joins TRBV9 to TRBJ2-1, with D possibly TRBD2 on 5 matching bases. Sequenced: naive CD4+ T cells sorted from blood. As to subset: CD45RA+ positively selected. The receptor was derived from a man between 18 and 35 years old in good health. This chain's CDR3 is CASSVREGLPGEQFF. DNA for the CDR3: TGTGCCAGCAGCGTACGCGAGGGCTTGCCGGGTGAGCAGTTCTTC. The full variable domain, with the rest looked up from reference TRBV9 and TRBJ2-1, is DSGVTQTPKHLITATGQRVTLRCSPRSGDLSVYWYQQSLDQGLQFLIQYYNGEERAKGNILERFSAQQFPDLHSELNLSSLELGDSALYFCASSVREGLPGEQFFGPGTRLTVL.